The 14 T cell receptor beta chains reported below all come from one sample, sequenced in a study of blood T cells in healthy people across ages. A second about 7 to 11 cycle PCR used barcoded and J-beta primers. TCRdb re-called the 5' RACE reads through MiXCR, storing one row per CDR3 protein. The sample yields fewer than 650,000 distinct CDR3 sequences, about 25% seen once. Separately, the same data were catalogued under a study of T cells of mothers and their children.

Sequenced: blood. The receptor source for this set is a boy younger than 10 in good health.

Turning to this clonotype: The junction shows a germline mismatch at one end, possibly a read error. The chain employs TRBV10-3 and TRBJ2-5; D possibly corresponds to TRBD2 (7 bases). The J call may be incorrect, as the DNA end agrees better with TRBJ2-1. CDR1 and CDR2 (germline): ENHRY, SYGVKD. The CDR3 runs to 17 residues. The CDR3 is CANSRGDPTGSYDEQFF. CDR3 DNA sequence: TGTGCCAACAGCCGGGGGGATCCGACAGGATCCTACGATGAGCAGTTCTTC.

As to this clonotype: One end of the junction is discordant with germline, which a read error may explain. This chain uses TRBV7-9 with TRBJ2-5, with D perhaps given as TRBD1 or TRBD2 (5 bases each). The germline V gene has CDR1 SEHNR and CDR2 FQNEAQ (reference sequence). The length of the CDR3 is 15 residues. For the CDR3, the DNA is TGTGCCAGCACCTTAGAGGGCAGGGTCCAAGAGACCCAGTACTTC. It encodes CASTLEGRVQETQYF.

V and J are TRBV27 and TRBJ2-5; 8 positions agree with TRBD2. With V trimmed by 3 bases and J by 7 bases, 10 bases remained unmatched. The germline CDR1 and CDR2 sequences are MNHEY and SMNVEV (reference sequence). CDR3 length: 15 residues. The CDR3 protein is CASSLGTSRGATQYF. CDR3 sequence (DNA): TGTGCCAGCAGTTTGGGGACTAGTCGGGGGGCGACCCAGTACTTC.

This clonotype was seen more than once but under ten times. The rearrangement joins TRBV6-2 or TRBV6-3 to TRBJ1-5, with no clear D. CDR1 is MNHEY, CDR2 SVGEGT, per germline. V was shortened by 2 bases and J by 6 bases, with 8 bases between the two germline ends. The CDR3 runs to 13 residues. CDR3 DNA: TGTGCCAGCAGTTACGCCCATGCTCAGCCCCAGCATTTT. It is translated as CASSYAHAQPQHF.

This clonotype has a handful of counts. The CDR3 coding sequence is TGTGCCAGCAGTTACCCACCTAAACTCGGTCTTTCTGAGCAGTTCTTC. It encodes CASSYPPKLGLSEQFF. The chain couples TRBV6-2 or TRBV6-3 to TRBJ2-1; no clear D gene. Deletions cut 2 bases from V and 9 bases from J, with 20 bases between. The CDR3 consists of 16 residues. The germline CDR1 and CDR2 sequences are MNHEY and SVGEGT.

The chain couples TRBV7-6 to TRBJ1-3; no definite D call. Looked up from germline, CDR1 is SGHVS and CDR2 is FNYEAQ. The CDR3 consists of 16 residues. V was trimmed by 1 base and J by 0 bases, leaving 10 bases between them. The CDR3 loop is CASSLVASSSGNTIYF. CDR3 DNA: TGTGCCAGCAGCTTAGTAGCGTCTAGCTCTGGAAACACCATATATTTT. Variable domain in full (rest from reference TRBV7-6 and TRBJ1-3): GAGVSQSPRYKVTKRGQDVALRCDPISGHVSLYWYRQALGQGPEFLTYFNYEAQQDKSGLPNDRFSAERPEGSISTLTIQRTEQRDSAMYRCASSLVASSSGNTIYFGEGSWLTVV.

This clonotype has a count of ten or more. The CDR3 reads CASSLPASGNYNEQFF. The CDR3 nucleotides are TGTGCCAGCAGCTTACCGGCTAGCGGAAACTACAATGAGCAGTTCTTC. The rearrangement joins TRBV7-9 to TRBJ2-1; 7 nucleotides match TRBD2. Germline V CDR1 and CDR2: SEHNR, FQNEAQ (reference sequence). The CDR3 covers 16 residues. With 2 bases clipped from V and 3 bases from J, the junction kept 7 bases outside the gene matches.

This clonotype has more than one count but fewer than ten. V and J are TRBV3-1 and TRBJ2-6, with D uncertain. In germline, CDR1 is LGHDT, CDR2 YNNKEL (reference sequence). The CDR3 totals 19 residues. Between the trimmed V and J ends, which lost 1 base and 0 bases, there was a span of 16 bases. The CDR3 DNA sequence: TGTGCCAGCAGCCAAGCAGTTGGACGGATCAACTCTGGGGCCAACGTCCTGACTTTC. Its protein product is CASSQAVGRINSGANVLTF. Looking up the rest from reference TRBV3-1 and TRBJ2-6 gives the full variable domain: DTAVSQTPKYLVTQMGNDKSIKCEQNLGHDTMYWYKQDSKKFLKIMFSYNNKELIINETVPNRFSPKSPDKAHLNLHINSLELGDSAVYFCASSQAVGRINSGANVLTFGAGSRLTVL.

In its sample, this clonotype was seen a few times. The chain carries TRBV29-1 and TRBJ2-1; D might be TRBD1 or TRBD2, each matching 5 bases. The J call may be incorrect, as the DNA end agrees better with TRBJ2-5. This CDR3 has 18 amino acids. CDR1 SQVTM and CDR2 ANQGSEA come from the germline V gene. The CDR3 bases are TGCAGCGTCCATTCGCCCACTGGGGACGGGTCTCCCCAAGAGACCCAGTACTTC. Its translation is CSVHSPTGDGSPQETQYF.

The rearrangement uses TRBV29-1 and TRBJ2-3; 9 bases line up with TRBD2. Germline V gives CDR1 SQVTM, CDR2 ANQGSEA. CDR3 length equals 15 residues. V was clipped by 3 bases and J by 6 bases; unmatched bases: 10. The CDR3 here is CSVDGASGISDTQYF. The CDR3 nucleotides are TGCAGCGTTGACGGAGCTAGCGGGATCTCGGATACGCAGTATTTT.

The chain joins TRBV21-1 to TRBJ2-5. TRBV21-1 is tagged as a pseudogene. The CDR3 contains 12 residues. DNA for the CDR3: TGTGCCAGCAGCAAGGAGCAAGAGACCCAGTACTTC. Amino acids: CASSKEQETQYF.

This clonotype was counted at least ten times. The V call is TRBV27, the J call TRBJ1-5; D ambiguous. Germline V gene data show CDR1 as MNHEY and CDR2 as SMNVEV (reference sequence). V lost 3 bases and J 3 bases, leaving 15 bases between the germline ends. The CDR3 sequence is 16 residues long. The CDR3 protein is CASSLEAGRINQPQHF. In DNA form, the CDR3 reads TGTGCCAGCAGTTTGGAGGCTGGACGGATCAATCAGCCCCAGCATTTT.

Details on this clonotype: A read error may account for a junction end that differs from germline. The chain links TRBV12-3 or TRBV12-4 to TRBJ1-2, with D uncertain. There are 12 residues in the CDR3. The CDR3 protein is CASSLPGRGYTF. The CDR3 region has the DNA TGCGCCAGCAGTTTACCCGGGCGGGGCTACACCTTC.

The chain employs TRBV6-5 and TRBJ2-1; 10 nucleotides match TRBD2. The germline gives CDR1 MNHEY, CDR2 SVGAGI. The CDR3 contains 15 residues. Trimming cost V 6 bases and J 6 bases; bases outside gene matches: 8. In DNA, the CDR3 is TGTGCCAGCAGCTATGGGACTAGCGTTGGCAATGAGCAGTTCTTC. This translates into CASSYGTSVGNEQFF.